One sample yielded the 8 T cell receptor beta chains listed below, sequenced in a study of Tregs in tolerant kidney transplant recipients. Using immunoSEQ multiplex PCR, the repertoire was profiled, and TCRdb retains in-frame clones only, with some absent. The sample shows some 52,000 clones, and under 0.9% sits with its ten largest clones. This material consisted of CD4+ T cells from blood, taken before the transplant. Receptors were obtained from a human donor who received a combined kidney and bone marrow transplant.

The covered CDR3 bases are TGTGCCAGCTCACAATTTAGTACAGGGAACACTGAA. Its translation is CASSQFSTGNTE. The entire CDR3 sequence reads CASSQFSTGNTEAFF. The V call is TRBV18, the J call TRBJ1-1, with a tentative D call TRBD1 (5 bases). The read falls 3 residues short of the CDR3 end, and the missing part is taken from the germline J gene. The CDR3 loop spans 15 amino acids. CDR1 is KGHSH and CDR2 is LQKENI in the germline V gene. V lost 4 bases, J lost 1 base, and 13 bases lay in between.

Worth noting for this clone: The read finishes 3 residues shy of the CDR3 end, and the germline J gene is used to complete it. This rearrangement joins TRBV29-1 to TRBJ1-2; no clear D. Trimming left V 4 bases short and J 4 bases short, with 10 bases between. The CDR3 extends over 12 amino acids. The V gene's germline CDR1 is SQVTM and CDR2 ANQGSEA. Incomplete CDR3 DNA: TGCAGCGTTGGTTTACCCGGCTATGGC. Its translation: CSVGLPGYG. The entire CDR3 protein reads CSVGLPGYGYTF. The full variable domain, in which reference TRBV29-1 and TRBJ1-2 provide the parts outside the CDR3, is SAVISQKPSRDICQRGTSLTIQCQVDSQVTMMFWYRQQPGQSLTLIATANQGSEATYESGFVIDKFPISRPNLTFSTLTVSNMSPEDSSIYLCSVGLPGYGYTFGSGTRLTVV.

On this clone itself: The observed sequence ends 3 residues before the CDR3 terminus, with the missing tail filled in from the germline J gene. The chain is built from TRBV2 and TRBJ2-5; TRBD2 aligns across 10 bases. The V gene end was trimmed by 4 bases and the J gene end by 4 bases; junction bases not matched to a gene: 9. The CDR3 covers 16 residues. The V gene's germline CDR1 is SNHLY and CDR2 FYNNEI. CDR3 loop: CASSVQRGGRGETQYF. The DNA read from the CDR3 is TGTGCCAGCAGTGTTCAGCGGGGGGGCCGGGGAGAGACC.

On this clone: The CDR3 end is not reached by the read, which stops 3 residues before it; the germline J gene fills it in. The J gene is TRBJ2-5, the V gene TRBV7-9; D is possibly TRBD1 (6 bases). The CDR3 consists of 15 residues. Trimming took 5 bases from V and 5 from J, leaving 18 bases between them. Germline CDR1 SEHNR, CDR2 FQNEAQ (reference sequence). CDR3 bases read: TGTGCCAGCAGCCTTTTCCAGGGGATTGGCGAGACC. It yields the protein CASSLFQGIGET. The whole CDR3 sequence reads CASSLFQGIGETQYF.

Points on this clone: One end of the junction does not line up with germline, which may come from a read error. The CDR3 extends 3 residues past the end of the read, so its final part is completed from the germline J gene. The rearrangement links TRBV19 to TRBJ1-5; 7 positions agree with TRBD1. CDR3 size: 10 residues. Germline V gene lookup returns CDR1 LNHDA and CDR2 SQIVND (reference sequence). CDR3 bases read: TGCCGAACAGGGGACCAGCCC. Protein product: CRTGDQP. The full CDR3 sequence reads CRTGDQPQHF.

For this clone: The CDR3 end falls 3 residues outside the read, so it is completed with the germline J gene. The rearrangement uses TRBV20-1 and TRBJ2-3; 8 nucleotides align to TRBD2. The length of the CDR3 is 16 residues. Germline V gene lookup returns CDR1 DFQATT and CDR2 SNEGSKA (reference sequence). Trimming at V came to 2 bases and at J to 2 bases, leaving 9 bases not matched to a gene. The CDR3 sequence: CSARLGLARYTDTQYF. CDR3 DNA, as far as it was read: TGCAGTGCTAGACTCGGACTAGCAAGGTACACAGATACG.

To note about this clone: The CDR3 end lies 3 residues beyond the end of the read and is filled in from the germline J gene. The rearrangement links TRBV20-1 to TRBJ1-5, with 10 bases identical to TRBD1. The ends lost 6 bases at V and 5 bases at J; junction bases unmatched: 7. This CDR3 is built from 14 residues. Germline V gene lookup returns CDR1 DFQATT and CDR2 SNEGSKA (reference sequence). The sequenced part of the CDR3 DNA is TGCAGTGCCCCTCGCGGGACAGGGGATCAGCCC. Translated, it gives CSAPRGTGDQP. The complete CDR3 protein is CSAPRGTGDQPQHF.

About this clone itself: Read coverage stops 3 residues before the CDR3 terminus; the germline J gene supplies the remainder. This chain joins TRBV20-1 and TRBJ2-3; D not certain. The CDR3 spans 12 residues. The V end was cut by 2 bases, the J end by 1 base, with 4 bases between. Germline V lookup: CDR1 DFQATT, CDR2 SNEGSKA (reference sequence). CDR3 loop: CSARLRTDTQYF. The CDR3 bases that were read are TGCAGTGCTAGACTCCGCACAGATACG.